This T cell receptor (beta chain) was identified in a study of CD8 T cells in Susac syndrome. Purification of the CD8+ and CD4+ T cells relied on negative isolation, and TEMRA cells underwent FACS enrichment. Study observations and caveats: The study's TCR sequencing and HLA analysis covered a relatively small number of individuals, and the study acknowledged this.

The CDR3 consists of 14 residues. Germline values: CDR1 LNHNV, CDR2 YYDKDF (reference sequence). V trimming: 4 bases; J trimming: 5 bases; junction bases outside the gene matches: 2. After extraction with the RNeasy kit, roughly 0.45 to 1 ug of the RNA was reverse transcribed using random hexamers. By means of immunoSEQ multiplex PCR, TCR beta CDR3 spanning 54 Vbeta and 13 Jbeta underwent amplification. TCRdb analysed the immunoSEQ multiplex PCR reads with MiXCR anew, one entry per CDR3 protein. Among fewer than 200,000 distinct CDR3 sequences listed, over 85% were seen once. Regarding this clonotype: Its target is not known.

This TCR came from a human donor in good health. V is TRBV15 and J is TRBJ1-4; 9 bases are shared with TRBD1. Sequenced sample: CD4+ T cells from PBMCs. CDR3 DNA: TGTGCCACCAGCAACGGGACAGGGAATGAAAAACTGTTTTTT. Its translation: CATSNGTGNEKLFF.